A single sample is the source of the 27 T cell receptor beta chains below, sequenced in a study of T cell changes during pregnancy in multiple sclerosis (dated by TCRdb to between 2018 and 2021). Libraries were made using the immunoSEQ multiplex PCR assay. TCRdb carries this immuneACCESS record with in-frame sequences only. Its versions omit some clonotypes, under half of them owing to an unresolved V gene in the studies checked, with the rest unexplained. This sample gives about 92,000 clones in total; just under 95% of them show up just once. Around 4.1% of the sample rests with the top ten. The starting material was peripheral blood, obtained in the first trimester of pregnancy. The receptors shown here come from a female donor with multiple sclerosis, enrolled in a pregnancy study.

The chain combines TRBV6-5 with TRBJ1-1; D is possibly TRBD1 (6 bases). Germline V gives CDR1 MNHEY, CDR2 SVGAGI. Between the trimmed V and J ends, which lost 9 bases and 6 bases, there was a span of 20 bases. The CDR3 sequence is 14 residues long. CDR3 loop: CASTRKQGTSEAFF. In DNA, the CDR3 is TGTGCCAGTACGAGGAAACAGGGAACCTCTGAAGCTTTCTTT.

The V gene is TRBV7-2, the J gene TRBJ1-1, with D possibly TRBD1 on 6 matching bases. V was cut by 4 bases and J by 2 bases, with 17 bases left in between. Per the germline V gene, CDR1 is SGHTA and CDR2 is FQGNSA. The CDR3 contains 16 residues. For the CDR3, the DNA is TGTGCCAGCAGCTCAACGCTGACGGGGGGCAACACTGAAGCTTTCTTT. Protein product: CASSSTLTGGNTEAFF. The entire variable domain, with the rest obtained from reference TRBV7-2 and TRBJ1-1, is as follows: GAGVSQSPSNKVTEKGKDVELRCDPISGHTALYWYRQSLGQGLEFLIYFQGNSAPDKSGLPSDRFSAERTGGSVSTLTIQRTQQEDSAVYLCASSSTLTGGNTEAFFGQGTRLTVV.

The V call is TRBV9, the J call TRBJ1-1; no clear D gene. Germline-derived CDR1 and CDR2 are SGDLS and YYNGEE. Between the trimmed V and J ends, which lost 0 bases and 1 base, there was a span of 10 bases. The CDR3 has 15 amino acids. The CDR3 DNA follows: TGTGCCAGCAGCGTAGGGCTTGTGGCGAACACTGAAGCTTTCTTT. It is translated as CASSVGLVANTEAFF.

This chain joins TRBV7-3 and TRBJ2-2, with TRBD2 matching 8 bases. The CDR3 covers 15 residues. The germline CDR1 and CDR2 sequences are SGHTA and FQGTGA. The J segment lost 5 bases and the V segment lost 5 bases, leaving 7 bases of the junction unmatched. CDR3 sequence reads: CASSPRGGRTGELFF. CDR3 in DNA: TGTGCCAGCAGCCCCCGGGGGGGGCGGACCGGGGAGCTGTTTTTT. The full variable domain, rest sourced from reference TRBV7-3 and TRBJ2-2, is GAGVSQTPSNKVTEKGKYVELRCDPISGHTALYWYRQSLGQGPEFLIYFQGTGAADDSGLPNDRFFAVRPEGSVSTLKIQRTERGDSAVYLCASSPRGGRTGELFFGEGSRLTVL.

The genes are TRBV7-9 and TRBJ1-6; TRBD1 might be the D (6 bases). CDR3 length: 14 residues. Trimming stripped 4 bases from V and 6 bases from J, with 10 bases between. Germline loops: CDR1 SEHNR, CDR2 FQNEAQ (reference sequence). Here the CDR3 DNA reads TGTGCCAGCAGCTGGACAGCTTTTAATTCACCCCTCCACTTT. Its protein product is CASSWTAFNSPLHF.

The CDR3 nucleotides are TGTGCCAGCAGTTTCGACAGGTCTGAAGCTTTCTTT. Its translation is CASSFDRSEAFF. The rearrangement links TRBV27 to TRBJ1-1; perhaps TRBD1 as D (6 bases). Trimming took 3 bases from V and 6 from J, leaving 8 bases between them. Germline V CDR1 and CDR2: MNHEY, SMNVEV (reference sequence). This CDR3 has 12 residues.

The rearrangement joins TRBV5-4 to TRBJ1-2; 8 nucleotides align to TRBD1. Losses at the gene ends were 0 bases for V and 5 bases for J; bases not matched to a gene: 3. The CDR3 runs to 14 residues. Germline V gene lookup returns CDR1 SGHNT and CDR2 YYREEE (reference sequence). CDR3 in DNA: TGTGCCAGCAGCTTGGATGGACAGGGTTATGGCTACACCTTC. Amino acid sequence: CASSLDGQGYGYTF.

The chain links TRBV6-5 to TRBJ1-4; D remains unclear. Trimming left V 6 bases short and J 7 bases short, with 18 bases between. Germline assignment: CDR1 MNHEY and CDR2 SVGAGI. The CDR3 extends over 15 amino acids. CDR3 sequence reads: CASRIDNRRSEKLFF. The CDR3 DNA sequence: TGTGCCAGCAGAATCGACAACCGGAGGTCTGAAAAACTGTTTTTT.

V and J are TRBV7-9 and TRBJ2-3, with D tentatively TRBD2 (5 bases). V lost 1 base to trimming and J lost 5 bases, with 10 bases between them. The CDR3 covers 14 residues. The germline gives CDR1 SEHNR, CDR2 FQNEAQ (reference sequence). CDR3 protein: CASSLGIGRDTQYF. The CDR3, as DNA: TGTGCCAGCAGCTTAGGTATAGGGAGAGATACGCAGTATTTT. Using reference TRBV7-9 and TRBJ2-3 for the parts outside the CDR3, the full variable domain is DTGVSQNPRHKITKRGQNVTFRCDPISEHNRLYWYRQTLGQGPEFLTYFQNEAQLEKSRLLSDRFSAERPKGSFSTLEIQRTEQGDSAMYLCASSLGIGRDTQYFGPGTRLTVL.

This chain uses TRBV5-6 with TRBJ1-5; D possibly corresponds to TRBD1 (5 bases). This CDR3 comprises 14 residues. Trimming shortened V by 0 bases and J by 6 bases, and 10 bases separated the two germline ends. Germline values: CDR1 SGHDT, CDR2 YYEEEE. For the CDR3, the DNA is TGTGCCAGCAGCTTGGGAAGGGGCCTTCAGCCCCAGCATTTT. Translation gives CASSLGRGLQPQHF.

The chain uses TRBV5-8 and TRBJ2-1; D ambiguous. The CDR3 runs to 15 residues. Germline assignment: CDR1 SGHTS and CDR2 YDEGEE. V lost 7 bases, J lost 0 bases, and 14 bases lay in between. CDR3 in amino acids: CASLAPVFSYNEQFF. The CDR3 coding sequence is TGTGCCAGCCTGGCCCCCGTCTTCTCCTACAATGAGCAGTTCTTC.

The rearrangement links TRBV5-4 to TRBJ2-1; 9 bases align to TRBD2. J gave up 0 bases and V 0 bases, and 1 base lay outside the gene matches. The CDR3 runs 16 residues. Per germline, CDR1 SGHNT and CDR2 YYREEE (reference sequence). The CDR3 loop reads CASSLGAGGSYNEQFF. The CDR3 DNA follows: TGTGCCAGCAGCTTGGGAGCGGGAGGCTCCTACAATGAGCAGTTCTTC.

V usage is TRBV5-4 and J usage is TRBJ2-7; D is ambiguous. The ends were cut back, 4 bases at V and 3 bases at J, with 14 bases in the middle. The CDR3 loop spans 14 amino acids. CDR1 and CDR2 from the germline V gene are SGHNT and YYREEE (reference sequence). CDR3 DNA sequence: TGTGCCAGCAGCCTCACCCGGTACGGCTACGAGCAGTACTTC. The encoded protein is CASSLTRYGYEQYF.

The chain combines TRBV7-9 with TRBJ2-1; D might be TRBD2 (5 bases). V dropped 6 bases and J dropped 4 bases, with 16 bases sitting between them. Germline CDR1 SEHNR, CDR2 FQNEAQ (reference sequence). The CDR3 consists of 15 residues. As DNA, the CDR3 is TGTGCCAGCAGTAGCGATAGCTTACCTTACAATGAGCAGTTCTTC. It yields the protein CASSSDSLPYNEQFF.

The CDR3 protein is CASSLVGQDFVAQYF. CDR3 in DNA: TGTGCCAGCAGCTTAGTAGGACAGGACTTTGTGGCCCAGTACTTC. The chain uses TRBV11-1 and TRBJ2-5, with 7 bases fitting TRBD1. Trimming removed 1 base from V and 9 bases from J; junction bases left unmatched: 11. This CDR3 has 15 residues. Germline V lookup: CDR1 SGHAT, CDR2 FQDESV (reference sequence).

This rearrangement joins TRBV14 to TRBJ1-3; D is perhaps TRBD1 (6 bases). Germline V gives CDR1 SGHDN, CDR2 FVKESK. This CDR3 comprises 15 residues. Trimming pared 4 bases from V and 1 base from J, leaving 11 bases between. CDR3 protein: CASSLRTDSGNTIYF. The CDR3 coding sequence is TGTGCCAGCAGCCTACGGACAGATTCTGGAAACACCATATATTTT. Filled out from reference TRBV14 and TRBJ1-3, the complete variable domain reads EAGVTQFPSHSVIEKGQTVTLRCDPISGHDNLYWYRRVMGKEIKFLLHFVKESKQDESGMPNNRFLAERTGGTYSTLKVQPAELEDSGVYFCASSLRTDSGNTIYFGEGSWLTVV.

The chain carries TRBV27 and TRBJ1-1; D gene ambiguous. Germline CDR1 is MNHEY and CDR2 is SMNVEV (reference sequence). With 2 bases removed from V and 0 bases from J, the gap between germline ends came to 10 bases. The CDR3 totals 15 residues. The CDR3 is CASSLVKNMNTEAFF. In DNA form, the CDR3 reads TGTGCCAGCAGTTTAGTCAAGAACATGAACACTGAAGCTTTCTTT.

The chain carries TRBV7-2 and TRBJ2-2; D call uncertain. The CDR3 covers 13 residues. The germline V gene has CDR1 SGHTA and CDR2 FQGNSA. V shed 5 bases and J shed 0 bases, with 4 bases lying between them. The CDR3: CASSPTNTGELFF. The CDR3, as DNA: TGTGCCAGCAGCCCCACGAACACCGGGGAGCTGTTTTTT.

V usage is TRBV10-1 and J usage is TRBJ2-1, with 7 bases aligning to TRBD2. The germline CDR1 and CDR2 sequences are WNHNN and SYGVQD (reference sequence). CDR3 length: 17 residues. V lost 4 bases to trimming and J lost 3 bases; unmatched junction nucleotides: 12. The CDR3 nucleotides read TGCGCCAGCAGTGGGGGGGTGGCAAGCGGGGTCTACAATGAGCAGTTCTTC. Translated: CASSGGVASGVYNEQFF.

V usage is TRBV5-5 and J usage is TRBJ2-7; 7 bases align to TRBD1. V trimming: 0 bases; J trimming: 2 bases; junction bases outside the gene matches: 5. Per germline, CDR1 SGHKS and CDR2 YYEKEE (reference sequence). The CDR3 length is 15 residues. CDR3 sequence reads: CASSLAGTEAYEQYF. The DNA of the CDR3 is TGTGCCAGCAGCTTGGCAGGGACAGAAGCCTACGAGCAGTACTTC.

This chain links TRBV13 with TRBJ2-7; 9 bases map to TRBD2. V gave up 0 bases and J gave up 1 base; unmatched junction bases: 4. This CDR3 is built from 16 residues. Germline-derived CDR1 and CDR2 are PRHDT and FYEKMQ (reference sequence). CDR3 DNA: TGTGCCAGCAGCTTAGGGCCAGCGGGGGGATCCTACGAGCAGTACTTC. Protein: CASSLGPAGGSYEQYF.

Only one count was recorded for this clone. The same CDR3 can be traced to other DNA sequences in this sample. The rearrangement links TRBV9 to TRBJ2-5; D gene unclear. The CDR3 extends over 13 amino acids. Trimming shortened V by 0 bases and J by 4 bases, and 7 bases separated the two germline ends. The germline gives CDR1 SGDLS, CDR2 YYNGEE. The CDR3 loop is CASSVGGGETQYF. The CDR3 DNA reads TGTGCCAGCAGCGTAGGAGGTGGAGAGACCCAGTACTTC. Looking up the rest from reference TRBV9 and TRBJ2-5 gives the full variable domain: DSGVTQTPKHLITATGQRVTLRCSPRSGDLSVYWYQQSLDQGLQFLIQYYNGEERAKGNILERFSAQQFPDLHSELNLSSLELGDSALYFCASSVGGGETQYFGPGTRLLVL.

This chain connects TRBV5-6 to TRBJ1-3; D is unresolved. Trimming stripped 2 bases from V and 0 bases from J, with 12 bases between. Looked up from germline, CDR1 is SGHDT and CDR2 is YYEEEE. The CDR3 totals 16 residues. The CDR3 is CASSFLVGVSGNTIYF. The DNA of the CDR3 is TGTGCCAGCAGCTTCCTTGTCGGGGTCTCTGGAAACACCATATATTTT.

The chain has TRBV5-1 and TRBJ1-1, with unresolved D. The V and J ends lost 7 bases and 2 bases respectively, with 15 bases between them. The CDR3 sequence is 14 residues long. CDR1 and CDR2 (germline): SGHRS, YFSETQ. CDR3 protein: CASATGGGNTEAFF. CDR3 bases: TGCGCCAGCGCCACCGGAGGTGGAAACACTGAAGCTTTCTTT.

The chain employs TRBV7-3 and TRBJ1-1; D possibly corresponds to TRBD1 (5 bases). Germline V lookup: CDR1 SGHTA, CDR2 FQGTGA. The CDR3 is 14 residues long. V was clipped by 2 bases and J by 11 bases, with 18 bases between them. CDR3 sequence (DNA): TGTGCCAGCAGCTTACAGCCAGGGAAAGGGGATGCTTTCTTT. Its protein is CASSLQPGKGDAFF.

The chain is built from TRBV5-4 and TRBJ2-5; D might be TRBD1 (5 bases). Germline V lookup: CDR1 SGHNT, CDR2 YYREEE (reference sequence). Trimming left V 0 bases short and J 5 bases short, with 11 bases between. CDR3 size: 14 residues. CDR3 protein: CASSLGGGRETQYF. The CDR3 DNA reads TGTGCCAGCAGCTTGGGGGGCGGCCGGGAGACCCAGTACTTC. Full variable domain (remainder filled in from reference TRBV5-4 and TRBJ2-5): ETGVTQSPTHLIKTRGQQVTLRCSSQSGHNTVSWYQQALGQGPQFIFQYYREEENGRGNFPPRFSGLQFPNYSSELNVNALELDDSALYLCASSLGGGRETQYFGPGTRLLVL.

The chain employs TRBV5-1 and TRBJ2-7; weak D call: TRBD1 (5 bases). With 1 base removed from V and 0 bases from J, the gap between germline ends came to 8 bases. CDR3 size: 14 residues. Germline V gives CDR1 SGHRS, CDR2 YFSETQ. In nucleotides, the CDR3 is TGCGCCAGCAGCTTGTTACAGGACTCCTACGAGCAGTACTTC. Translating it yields CASSLLQDSYEQYF.